This T cell receptor beta chain was sequenced for a study of blood T cell repertoires in COVID-19. Study-level background: Donors in the United States, Italy and Spain gave samples during acute or convalescent COVID-19.

Profiling relied on immunoSEQ multiplex PCR, and the TCRdb table lists in-frame clones only, not all of them. In the table there are about 64,000 clones, about 88% of which are singletons. The Seattle patients, enrolled during active infection, were followed longitudinally. The ends were cut back, 9 bases at V and 5 bases at J, with 13 bases in the middle. The length of the CDR3 is 13 residues. This sequence joins TRBV12-3 or TRBV12-4 and TRBJ2-2; no reliable D call. The TCR sequence derives from a woman aged 55-69 years with COVID-19, enrolled during active disease. The material sequenced was peripheral blood. CDR3 region: CASRAQETGELFF. CDR3 DNA: TGTGCCAGTCGAGCCCAGGAAACCGGGGAGCTGTTTTTT.